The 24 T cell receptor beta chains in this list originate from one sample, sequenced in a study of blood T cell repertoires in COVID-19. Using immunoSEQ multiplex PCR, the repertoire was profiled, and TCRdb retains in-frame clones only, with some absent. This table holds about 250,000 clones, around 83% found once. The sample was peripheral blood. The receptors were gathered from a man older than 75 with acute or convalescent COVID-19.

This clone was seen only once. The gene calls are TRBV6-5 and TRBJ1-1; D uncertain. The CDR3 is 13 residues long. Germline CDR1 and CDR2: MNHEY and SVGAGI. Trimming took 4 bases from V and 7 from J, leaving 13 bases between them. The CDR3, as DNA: TGTGCCAGCAGTTTCTACCTCGGGAGTGAAGCTTTCTTT. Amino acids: CASSFYLGSEAFF.

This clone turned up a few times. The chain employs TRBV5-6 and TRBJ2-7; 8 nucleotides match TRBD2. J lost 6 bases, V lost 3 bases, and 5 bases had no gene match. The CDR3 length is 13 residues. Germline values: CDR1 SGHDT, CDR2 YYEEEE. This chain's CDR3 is CASSWAGGGEQYF. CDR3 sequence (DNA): TGTGCCAGCAGCTGGGCCGGGGGGGGCGAGCAGTACTTC.

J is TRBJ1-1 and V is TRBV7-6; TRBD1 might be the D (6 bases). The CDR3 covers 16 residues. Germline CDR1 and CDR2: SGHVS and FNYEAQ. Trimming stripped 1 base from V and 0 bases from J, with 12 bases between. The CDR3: CASSLEQGGMNTEAFF. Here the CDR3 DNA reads TGTGCCAGCAGCTTAGAACAGGGAGGGATGAACACTGAAGCTTTCTTT.

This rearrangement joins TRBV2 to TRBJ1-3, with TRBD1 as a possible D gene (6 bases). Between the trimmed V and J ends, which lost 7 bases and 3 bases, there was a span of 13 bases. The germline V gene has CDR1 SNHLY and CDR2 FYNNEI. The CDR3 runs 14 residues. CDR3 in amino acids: CASTYSTGGNTIYF. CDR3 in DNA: TGTGCCAGCACCTACTCGACAGGTGGAAACACCATATATTTT. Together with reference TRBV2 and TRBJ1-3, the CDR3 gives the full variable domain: EPEVTQTPSHQVTQMGQEVILRCVPISNHLYFYWYRQILGQKVEFLVSFYNNEISEKSEIFDDQFSVERPDGSNFTLKIRSTKLEDSAMYFCASTYSTGGNTIYFGEGSWLTVV.

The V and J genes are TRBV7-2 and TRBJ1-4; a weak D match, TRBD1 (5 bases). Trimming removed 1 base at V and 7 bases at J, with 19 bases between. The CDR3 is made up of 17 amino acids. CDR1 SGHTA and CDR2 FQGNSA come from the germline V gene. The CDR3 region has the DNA TGTGCCAGCAGCTTAGAAGTTCCCAGGGTTGGGGCTGAAAAACTGTTTTTT. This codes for CASSLEVPRVGAEKLFF.

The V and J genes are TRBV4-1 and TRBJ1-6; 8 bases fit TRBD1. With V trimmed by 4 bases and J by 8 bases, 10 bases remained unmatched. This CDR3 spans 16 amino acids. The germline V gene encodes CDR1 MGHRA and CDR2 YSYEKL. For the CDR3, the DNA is TGCGCCAGCAGCCCAGTACCGGGACAGGCTTATTCACCCCTCCACTTT. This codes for CASSPVPGQAYSPLHF.

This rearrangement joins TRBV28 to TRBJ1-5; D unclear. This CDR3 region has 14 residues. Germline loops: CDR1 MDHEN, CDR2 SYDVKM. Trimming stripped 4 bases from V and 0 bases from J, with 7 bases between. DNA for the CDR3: TGTGCCAGCAGTTGGAGGAATAGCAATCAGCCCCAGCATTTT. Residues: CASSWRNSNQPQHF.

This chain's CDR3 is CASSPGQSYEQYF. The CDR3 coding sequence is TGTGCCAGCAGCCCAGGACAGAGCTACGAGCAGTACTTC. This chain links TRBV11-3 with TRBJ2-7; perhaps TRBD1 as D (6 bases). The CDR3 is made up of 13 amino acids. Between the trimmed V and J ends, which lost 5 bases and 3 bases, there was a span of 11 bases. Germline assignment: CDR1 SGHNT and CDR2 YENEEA.

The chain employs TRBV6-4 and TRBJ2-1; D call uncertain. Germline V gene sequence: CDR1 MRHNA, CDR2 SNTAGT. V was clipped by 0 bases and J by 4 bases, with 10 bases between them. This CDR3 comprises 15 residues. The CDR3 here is CASSDSPVLYNEQFF. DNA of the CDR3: TGTGCCAGCAGTGACTCCCCGGTCTTGTACAATGAGCAGTTCTTC.

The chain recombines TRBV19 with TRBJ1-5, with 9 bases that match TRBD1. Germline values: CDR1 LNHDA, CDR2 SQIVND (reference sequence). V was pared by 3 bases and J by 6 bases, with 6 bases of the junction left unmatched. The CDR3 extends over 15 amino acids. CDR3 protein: CASSIWDRVRQPQHF. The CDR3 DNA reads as TGTGCCAGTAGTATCTGGGACAGGGTACGTCAGCCCCAGCATTTT.

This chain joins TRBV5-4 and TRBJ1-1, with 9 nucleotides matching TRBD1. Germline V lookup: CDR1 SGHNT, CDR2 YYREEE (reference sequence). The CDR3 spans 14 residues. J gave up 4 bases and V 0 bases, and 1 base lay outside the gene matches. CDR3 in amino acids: CASSLGQGGTEAFF. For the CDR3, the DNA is TGTGCCAGCAGCTTGGGACAGGGGGGCACTGAAGCTTTCTTT.

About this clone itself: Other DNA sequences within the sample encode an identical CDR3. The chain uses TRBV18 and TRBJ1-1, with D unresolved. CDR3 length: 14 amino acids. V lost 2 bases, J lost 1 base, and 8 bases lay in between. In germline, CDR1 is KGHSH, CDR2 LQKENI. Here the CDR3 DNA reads TGTGCCAGCTCACCAAGTTCCGGGAACACTGAAGCTTTCTTT. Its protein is CASSPSSGNTEAFF.

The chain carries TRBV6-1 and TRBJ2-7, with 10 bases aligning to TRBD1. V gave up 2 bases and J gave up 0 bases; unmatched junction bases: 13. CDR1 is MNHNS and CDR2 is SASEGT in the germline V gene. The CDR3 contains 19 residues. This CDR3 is CASSELGQGIISSSYEQYF. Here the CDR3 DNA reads TGTGCCAGCAGTGAATTGGGACAGGGGATTATTTCCAGCTCCTACGAGCAGTACTTC.

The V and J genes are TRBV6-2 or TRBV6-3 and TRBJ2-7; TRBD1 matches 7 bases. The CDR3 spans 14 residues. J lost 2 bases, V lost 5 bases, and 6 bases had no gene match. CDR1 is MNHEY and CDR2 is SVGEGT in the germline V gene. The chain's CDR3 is CASSPYDRAYEQYF. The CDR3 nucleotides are TGTGCCAGCAGTCCCTATGACAGGGCCTACGAGCAGTACTTC.

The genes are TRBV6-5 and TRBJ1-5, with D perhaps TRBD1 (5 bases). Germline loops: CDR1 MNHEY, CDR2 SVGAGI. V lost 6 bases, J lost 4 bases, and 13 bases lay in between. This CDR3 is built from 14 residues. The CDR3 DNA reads TGTGCCAGCAGAGCACTGGGGGGTAATCAGCCCCAGCATTTT. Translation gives CASRALGGNQPQHF.

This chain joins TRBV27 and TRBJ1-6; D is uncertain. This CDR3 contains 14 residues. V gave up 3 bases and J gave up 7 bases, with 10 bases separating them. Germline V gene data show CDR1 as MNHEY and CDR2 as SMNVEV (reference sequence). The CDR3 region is CASSFSERNSPLHF. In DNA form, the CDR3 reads TGTGCCAGCAGTTTTTCAGAGAGGAATTCACCCCTCCACTTT.

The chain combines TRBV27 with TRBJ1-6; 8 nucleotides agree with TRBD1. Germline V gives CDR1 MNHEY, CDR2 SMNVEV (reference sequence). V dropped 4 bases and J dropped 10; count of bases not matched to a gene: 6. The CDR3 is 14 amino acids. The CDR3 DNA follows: TGTGCCAGCAGTTCGGACAGGGCGAAATCACCCCTCCACTTT. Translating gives CASSSDRAKSPLHF.

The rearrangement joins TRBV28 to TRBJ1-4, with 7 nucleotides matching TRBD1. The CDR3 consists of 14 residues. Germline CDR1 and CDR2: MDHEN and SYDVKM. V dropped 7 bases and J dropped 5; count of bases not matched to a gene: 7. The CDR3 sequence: CASKTGTANEKLFF. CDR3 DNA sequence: TGTGCCAGCAAAACCGGGACAGCAAATGAAAAACTGTTTTTT.

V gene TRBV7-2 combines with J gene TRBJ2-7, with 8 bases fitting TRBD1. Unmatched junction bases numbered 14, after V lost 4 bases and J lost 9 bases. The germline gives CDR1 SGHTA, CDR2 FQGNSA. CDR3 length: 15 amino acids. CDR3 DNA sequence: TGTGCCAGCAGCTCCCGGGACAGGCAAAGCGAGAGGCAGTACTTC. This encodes CASSSRDRQSERQYF.

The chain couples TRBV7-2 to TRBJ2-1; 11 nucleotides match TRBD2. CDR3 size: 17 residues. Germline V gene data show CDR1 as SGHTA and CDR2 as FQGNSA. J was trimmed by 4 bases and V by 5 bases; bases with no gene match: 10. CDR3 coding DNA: TGTGCCAGCAGCCCGCGGGGGGGGACTAGCGGTTACAATGAGCAGTTCTTC. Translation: CASSPRGGTSGYNEQFF.

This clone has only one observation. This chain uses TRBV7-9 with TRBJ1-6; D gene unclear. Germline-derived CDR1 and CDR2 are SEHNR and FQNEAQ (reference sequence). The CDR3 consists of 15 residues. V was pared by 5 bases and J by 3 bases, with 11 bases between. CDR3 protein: CASSPRVFYNSPLHF. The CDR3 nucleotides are TGTGCCAGCAGCCCCCGGGTGTTCTATAATTCACCCCTCCACTTT.

The chain's CDR3 is CASSFGQANTEAFF. CDR3 in DNA: TGTGCCAGCAGCTTCGGACAGGCGAACACTGAAGCTTTCTTT. The chain links TRBV11-2 to TRBJ1-1; 7 bases line up with TRBD1. The CDR3 runs to 14 residues. V gave up 3 bases and J gave up 1 base; unmatched junction bases: 2. In germline, CDR1 is SGHAT, CDR2 FQNNGV.

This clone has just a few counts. CDR3 DNA: TGCGCCAGCAGAGGAGACTCTGGAAACACCATATATTTT. It specifies CASRGDSGNTIYF. The J gene is TRBJ1-3, the V gene TRBV5-1; no clear D gene. V was trimmed by 5 bases and J by 0 bases, leaving 6 bases between them. The CDR3 loop spans 13 amino acids. Germline assignment: CDR1 SGHRS and CDR2 YFSETQ.

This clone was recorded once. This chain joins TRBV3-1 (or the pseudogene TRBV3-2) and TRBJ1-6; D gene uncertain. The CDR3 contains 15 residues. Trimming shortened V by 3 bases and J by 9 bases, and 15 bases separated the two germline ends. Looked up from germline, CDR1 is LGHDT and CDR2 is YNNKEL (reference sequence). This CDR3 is CASSHRAAPRSPLHF. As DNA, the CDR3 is TGTGCCAGCAGCCACCGAGCGGCCCCCCGTTCACCCCTCCACTTT.